Listed here are 10 T cell receptor beta chains from one sample, sequenced in a study of identical twins. TCRdb independently ran MiXCR on the 5' RACE reads; one entry per CDR3 protein. The table records hundreds of thousands of distinct CDR3 sequences, roughly 18% of them present only once. A further study also used this sample, focusing on T cells expressing NK-cell markers.

Sequenced: PBMCs. Receptor source: a woman in her late teens or twenties in good health.

This sequence joins TRBV20-1 and TRBJ2-5, with TRBD2 identical over 12 bases. The CDR3 is made up of 16 amino acids. The germline CDR1 and CDR2 sequences are DFQATT and SNEGSKA (reference sequence). V gave up 1 base and J gave up 1 base; unmatched junction bases: 4. Written as DNA, the CDR3 is TGCAGTGCTAGAGGACTAGCGGGGGACCCCCAAGAGACCCAGTACTTC. Its protein is CSARGLAGDPQETQYF.

This clonotype was found many times. This rearrangement joins TRBV12-3 or TRBV12-4 to TRBJ1-3; D is undetermined. V was trimmed by 5 bases and J by 0 bases, leaving 5 bases between them. This CDR3 is 13 amino acids long. CDR3 protein: CASSLNSGNTIYF. As DNA, the CDR3 is TGTGCCAGCAGTCTAAACTCTGGAAACACCATATATTTT.

This clonotype appeared a few times. The chain recombines TRBV7-8 with TRBJ2-1; possibly TRBD2 for D (5 bases). CDR3 length: 18 residues. V shed 5 bases and J shed 0 bases, with 20 bases lying between them. CDR1 is SGHVS and CDR2 is FQNEAQ in the germline V gene. CDR3 in DNA: TGTGCCAGCAGCCTAAGTCCCGACTATTATCTCTCCTACAATGAGCAGTTCTTC. This codes for CASSLSPDYYLSYNEQFF.

The chain combines TRBV6-2 or TRBV6-3 with TRBJ2-2; D is undetermined. Germline lookup yields CDR1 MNHEY and CDR2 SVGEGT. Trimming pared 6 bases from V and 0 bases from J, leaving 11 bases between. The CDR3 has 15 amino acids. In DNA form, the CDR3 reads TGTGCCAGCAGCTTGCAGGCGGCGAACACCGGGGAGCTGTTTTTT. Amino acid sequence: CASSLQAANTGELFF.

The V and J genes are TRBV9 and TRBJ1-6; D is uncertain. The V end lost 0 bases, the J end lost 0 bases, and 4 bases lay between the germline ends. CDR1 is SGDLS, CDR2 YYNGEE, per germline. CDR3 size: 15 residues. In DNA, the CDR3 is TGTGCCAGCAGCGTAGCCAGCTCCTATAATTCACCCCTCCACTTT. It codes for CASSVASSYNSPLHF.

The table lists this clonotype with many counts. The chain uses TRBV6-1 and TRBJ1-2; D may be TRBD1 (5 bases). CDR1 is MNHNS, CDR2 SASEGT, per germline. Trimming shortened V by 7 bases and J by 6 bases, and 15 bases separated the two germline ends. The CDR3 totals 13 residues. This CDR3 reads CASIKRGFDGYTF. CDR3 bases: TGTGCCAGCATAAAGCGGGGGTTTGATGGCTACACCTTC.

This clonotype was found a few times. DNA of the CDR3: TGCAGTGCTAGAGATAACAGGGGGGACACTGAAGCTTTCTTT. This translates into CSARDNRGDTEAFF. The chain carries TRBV20-1 and TRBJ1-1; TRBD1 matches at 8 bases. This CDR3 has 14 amino acids. Trimming took 0 bases from V and 3 from J; bases not matched to a gene: 3. Germline V gene sequence: CDR1 DFQATT, CDR2 SNEGSKA (reference sequence).

V usage is TRBV6-5 and J usage is TRBJ2-7; 9 bases fit TRBD2. CDR1 MNHEY and CDR2 SVGAGI come from the germline V gene. Losses at the gene ends were 4 bases for V and 4 bases for J; bases not matched to a gene: 11. This CDR3 has 16 amino acids. CDR3 sequence (DNA): TGTGCCAGCAGTTCAGGACTAGCGCGATTTAATTACGAGCAGTACTTC. This gives the protein CASSSGLARFNYEQYF.

The rearrangement links TRBV10-3 to TRBJ2-2; D is undetermined. CDR1 and CDR2 (germline): ENHRY, SYGVKD. The CDR3 has 14 amino acids. V shed 0 bases and J shed 1 base, with 3 bases lying between them. Here the CDR3 DNA reads TGTGCCATCAGTGAGTCGGAGAACACCGGGGAGCTGTTTTTT. Amino acid sequence: CAISESENTGELFF.

The chain carries TRBV30 and TRBJ2-1; the match to TRBD2 covers 9 bases. The V gene's germline CDR1 is GTSNPN and CDR2 SVGIG (reference sequence). CDR3 length: 13 residues. Unmatched junction bases numbered 7, after V lost 8 bases and J lost 5 bases. The CDR3 spells CARAGGSHNEQFF. Written as DNA, the CDR3 is TGTGCCAGAGCGGGAGGTTCCCACAATGAGCAGTTCTTC.